A selection of T cell receptor beta chains follows, all from one sample in a study of graft-versus-host responses after intestinal transplantation. Produced via immunoSEQ multiplex PCR; TCRdb's table is partial and in-frame only. The sample comprises roughly 120,000 clones, about 92% of which are singletons, and 1% to 1.5% rests with the top ten. These receptors' targets are unknown. The sample in question was unstimulated CD8+ T cells sorted from spleen or lymph node cells, obtained before transplant. These receptors were taken from a human donor who was the organ donor for an intestinal transplant. The CDR3 runs from the conserved cysteine through the conserved F or W. D genes are given only for firm matches. Clone size, where shown, is once, few, many, or a class for clones that have expanded.

D gene	V gene	clone size	J gene	CDR3 DNA	CDR3 protein
TRBD1	TRBV7-8	.	TRBJ1-5	TGTGCCAGCAGCTTATATCCCGGCTGGGCAGGGGGCCGCAATCAGCCCCAGCATTTT	CASSLYPGWAGGRNQPQHF
TRBD2	TRBV4-3	.	TRBJ2-3	TGCGCCAGCAGCCAAGAAATTAGCGGGGAGGTGACAGATACGCAGTATTTT	CASSQEISGEVTDTQYF
TRBD2	TRBV4-1	.	TRBJ2-1	TGCGCCAGCAGCCAAGATCGGGCAGCGGGAGGCCCGGTCGAGCAGTTCTTC	CASSQDRAAGGPVEQFF
.	TRBV7-2	.	TRBJ2-2	TGTGCCAGCAGCCCCGGGGTAGGCGGGGAGCTGTTTTTT	CASSPGVGGELFF
.	TRBV4-1	.	TRBJ1-2	TGCGCCAGCAGCCAAGATCTGTTGGCAGATGGCTACACCTTC	CASSQDLLADGYTF
.	TRBV7-4	.	TRBJ1-5	TGTGCCAGCAGCTTACGCGGGCGGCGCAATCAGCCCCAGCATTTT	CASSLRGRRNQPQHF
TRBD2	TRBV9	.	TRBJ2-1	TGTGCCAGCAGCGTACTAGAACAGGGTCCGGGACTAGCGGGAGGTCACTCCTACAATGAGCAGTTCTTC	CASSVLEQGPGLAGGHSYNEQFF
.	TRBV5-1	.	TRBJ2-5	TGCGCCAGCAGCTCCGGGGTAGGGGGACAACAAGAGACCCAGTACTTC	CASSSGVGGQQETQYF
TRBD1	TRBV6-1	.	TRBJ1-5	TGTGCCAGCAGTGAAATTAGGGGGCCGCTTCAGCCCCAGCATTTT	CASSEIRGPLQPQHF
.	TRBV6-6	.	TRBJ2-5	TGTGCCAGCAGTTACGTCTCGGGTAGAGAGACCCAGTACTTC	CASSYVSGRETQYF
TRBD2	TRBV7-7	.	TRBJ2-5	TGTGCTAGCAGCCCCTACCTAGCGGGAGGGCAAGAGACCCAGTACTTC	CASSPYLAGGQETQYF
.	TRBV2	.	TRBJ2-2	TGTGCCAGCAGTGGGGGAGTGATCGGGGAGCTGTTTTTT	CASSGGVIGELFF
TRBD2	TRBV19	.	TRBJ2-3	TGTGCCAGTGAGATAGCGGGAGGGGCAGATACGCAGTATTTT	CASEIAGGADTQYF
.	TRBV5-4	.	TRBJ2-3	TGTGCCAGCAGCTTGGACATGTTCGGCACAGATACGCAGTATTTT	CASSLDMFGTDTQYF
.	TRBV19	.	TRBJ1-1	TGTGCCAGTAGCCAGCAAGATACGGGGAACACTGAAGCTTTCTTT	CASSQQDTGNTEAFF
TRBD2	TRBV11-2	.	TRBJ2-3	TGTGCCAGCAGCTTATGGGGGGGAGCAGCAGATACGCAGTATTTT	CASSLWGGAADTQYF
TRBD2	TRBV30	.	TRBJ2-4	TGTGCCTGGATTAGCGGGAGAGACATTCAGTACTTC	CAWISGRDIQYF
.	TRBV7-9	.	TRBJ2-2	TGTGCCAGCAGCTACAACCACAGGGGAGGATCCGGGGAGCTGTTTTTT	CASSYNHRGGSGELFF
.	TRBV9	.	TRBJ1-1	TGTGCCAGCAGCGTAGATGGAGGGGAGGGAAGAGGCACTGAAGCTTTCTTT	CASSVDGGEGRGTEAFF
.	TRBV4-1	.	TRBJ2-5	TGCGCCAGCAGCCAGTCTGGGGCAGGGGAGACCCAGTACTTC	CASSQSGAGETQYF
.	TRBV1	.	TRBJ2-4	TGCACCAGCAGCCAAGATGATATACTAGACGACTCCTTC	CTSSQDDILDDSF
.	TRBV5-1	.	TRBJ2-2	TGCGCCAGCAGCACCACGACAGTTAACACCGGGGAGCTGTTTTTT	CASSTTTVNTGELFF
TRBD2	TRBV4-1	.	TRBJ2-1	TGCGCCAGCAGCCTTGGGACTAGCTCCTACAATGAGCAGTTCTTC	CASSLGTSSYNEQFF
TRBD1	TRBV7-9	.	TRBJ1-2	TGTGCCAGCAGCCACCTCCGACAGGGGACTAACTATGGCTACACCTTC	CASSHLRQGTNYGYTF
TRBD1	TRBV18	.	TRBJ1-4	TGTGCCAGCTCACCGACGACAGGGATCAATGAAAAACTGTTTTTT	CASSPTTGINEKLFF
.	TRBV5-4	.	TRBJ2-3	TGTGCCAGCAGCCCCCAAGTTCCAGATACGCAGTATTTT	CASSPQVPDTQYF
.	TRBV10-3	once	TRBJ1-1	TGTGCCATCAGTGAAACAACTGTGAACACTGAAGCTTTCTTT	CAISETTVNTEAFF
.	TRBV9	.	TRBJ1-1	TGTGCCAGCAGCGTAGGGGCTCAGGGACGAGGGACTGAAGCTTTCTTT	CASSVGAQGRGTEAFF